These 27 T cell receptor beta chains were sequenced from one sample in a study of blood T cell repertoires in COVID-19. Assay used: immunoSEQ multiplex PCR; TCRdb lists only in-frame clones, some missing. This sample has hundreds of thousands of clones; around 87% occur once, and the top ten carry around 6%. The sample taken for sequencing was peripheral blood. Receptors originate from a woman in her fifties or sixties with COVID-19, enrolled during active disease.

The gene calls are TRBV9 and TRBJ2-5, with TRBD1 matching over 10 bases. Germline values: CDR1 SGDLS, CDR2 YYNGEE. J gave up 1 base and V 4 bases, and 7 bases lay outside the gene matches. CDR3 size: 16 residues. The CDR3 DNA is TGTGCCAGCAGCCCACGGACAGGGGGTGGCCAAGAGACCCAGTACTTC. It translates to CASSPRTGGGQETQYF.

The V gene is TRBV27, the J gene TRBJ1-2; D is undetermined. Germline CDR1 and CDR2: MNHEY and SMNVEV (reference sequence). The CDR3 has 10 amino acids. The V end lost 11 bases, the J end lost 7 bases, and 11 bases lay between the germline ends. In DNA, the CDR3 is TGTGCCCGCGAGGATTGTGGCTACACCTTC. The encoded protein is CAREDCGYTF.

The genes are TRBV11-2 and TRBJ2-1; D gene ambiguous. The CDR3 loop spans 13 amino acids. Trimming took 1 base from V and 7 from J, leaving 8 bases between them. Germline values: CDR1 SGHAT, CDR2 FQNNGV. CDR3 loop: CASSLGARNEQFF. The CDR3 nucleotides read TGTGCCAGCAGCTTAGGGGCCCGAAATGAGCAGTTCTTC.

The rearrangement links TRBV9 to TRBJ1-3; possible D gene TRBD1, 5 bases. The CDR3 covers 17 residues. Trimming removed 4 bases from V and 3 bases from J, with 20 bases in between. The germline gives CDR1 SGDLS, CDR2 YYNGEE. CDR3: CASSTQPGLNLGNTIYF. The CDR3 coding sequence is TGTGCCAGCAGCACCCAACCGGGACTAAACCTTGGAAACACCATATATTTT. The complete variable domain, with remaining parts taken from reference TRBV9 and TRBJ1-3, reads DSGVTQTPKHLITATGQRVTLRCSPRSGDLSVYWYQQSLDQGLQFLIQYYNGEERAKGNILERFSAQQFPDLHSELNLSSLELGDSALYFCASSTQPGLNLGNTIYFGEGSWLTVV.

The chain uses TRBV6-7 and TRBJ2-1; 8 nucleotides align to TRBD2. TRBV6-7 is an ORF, with its function uncertain. The CDR3 runs 16 residues. V was clipped by 7 bases and J by 0 bases; unmatched bases: 8. The CDR3 reads CASIVSGKSSYNEQFF. CDR3 in DNA: TGTGCCAGCATTGTTAGCGGGAAGAGCTCCTACAATGAGCAGTTCTTC.

This chain links TRBV18 with TRBJ2-7, with D tentatively TRBD1 (5 bases). This CDR3 is 14 amino acids long. Looked up from germline, CDR1 is KGHSH and CDR2 is LQKENI. Trimming cost V 1 base and J 2 bases, with 9 bases left between them. The CDR3, as DNA: TGTGCCAGCTCACCACAGGGGCCAGCCTACGAGCAGTACTTC. The encoded protein is CASSPQGPAYEQYF.

This clone was detected a few times. The chain combines TRBV5-8 with TRBJ1-2; TRBD1 agrees at 8 bases. The trim removed 5 bases at V and 7 bases at J, leaving 7 bases unmatched. The length of the CDR3 is 13 residues. The germline CDR1 and CDR2 sequences are SGHTS and YDEGEE. The CDR3 bases are TGTGCCAGCAGAAGTCAGGGGGCTATTGGCTACACCTTC. Residues: CASRSQGAIGYTF.

This chain joins TRBV9 and TRBJ2-1, with 8 positions matching TRBD2. From germline, CDR1 is SGDLS and CDR2 YYNGEE. CDR3 length: 16 amino acids. J gave up 3 bases and V 3 bases, and 8 bases lay outside the gene matches. CDR3 nucleotides: TGTGCCAGCAGCGGAACGTCAGCGGGAGTCTACAATGAGCAGTTCTTC. This codes for CASSGTSAGVYNEQFF.

The genes are TRBV30 and TRBJ2-3; 9 positions agree with TRBD1. Per the germline V gene, CDR1 is GTSNPN and CDR2 is SVGIG (reference sequence). J lost 11 bases, V lost 3 bases, and 18 bases had no gene match. The CDR3 is 16 residues long. CDR3 region: CAWRSPTGGSSLGQYF. The DNA of the CDR3 is TGTGCCTGGAGGTCGCCGACAGGGGGTTCTTCCCTAGGGCAGTATTTT.

Only one count was recorded for this clone. The chain recombines TRBV6-6 with TRBJ2-3, with 13 bases that match TRBD2. Per the germline V gene, CDR1 is MNHNY and CDR2 is SVGAGI (reference sequence). The CDR3 consists of 17 residues. Germline trimming cut 5 bases from V and 5 bases from J; bases unmatched to any gene: 10. Written as DNA, the CDR3 is TGTGCCAGCAGTCCACGAGGACTAGCGGGAGCTGGAGATACGCAGTATTTT. Protein product: CASSPRGLAGAGDTQYF.

V gene TRBV29-1 combines with J gene TRBJ1-4; TRBD1 aligns across 7 bases. This CDR3 has 13 amino acids. V lost 6 bases and J lost 8; bases outside the gene matches: 9. Germline lookup yields CDR1 SQVTM and CDR2 ANQGSEA. CDR3 in DNA: TGCAGCGTGAACCGGGACAGCGGCGAAAAACTGTTTTTT. Amino acid sequence: CSVNRDSGEKLFF.

The gene calls are TRBV24-1 and TRBJ2-3; D not certain. V was pared by 6 bases and J by 0 bases, with 9 bases between. Germline V gives CDR1 KGHDR, CDR2 SFDVKD. The CDR3 is made up of 14 amino acids. As DNA, the CDR3 is TGTGCCACCAGTTCTTTCTCTAGCACAGATACGCAGTATTTT. Residues: CATSSFSSTDTQYF.

The rearrangement links TRBV12-5 to TRBJ1-1; maybe TRBD1 (5 bases). Trimming shortened V by 1 base and J by 3 bases, and 15 bases separated the two germline ends. In germline, CDR1 is LGHNT, CDR2 FRNRAP. The CDR3 sequence is 16 residues long. CDR3 DNA sequence: TGTGCTAGTGGTTTGGGGCGGGGAGAGGGACACACTGAAGCTTTCTTT. It specifies CASGLGRGEGHTEAFF.

This chain uses TRBV3-1 (or the pseudogene TRBV3-2) with TRBJ2-1; D is unclear. The CDR3 consists of 13 residues. Germline loops: CDR1 LGHDT, CDR2 YNNKEL (reference sequence). Deletions cut 2 bases from V and 10 bases from J, with 12 bases between. The CDR3 loop is CASSQLSPPEQFF. CDR3 coding DNA: TGTGCCAGCAGCCAATTGTCCCCTCCGGAGCAGTTCTTC.

The chain is built from TRBV5-1 and TRBJ1-2; D is perhaps TRBD1 (6 bases). V lost 5 bases and J 8 bases, leaving 22 bases between the germline ends. Germline assignment: CDR1 SGHRS and CDR2 YFSETQ. The CDR3 length is 15 residues. The CDR3 loop reads CASSERIGGLRGYTF. The CDR3 DNA sequence: TGCGCCAGCAGTGAACGAATCGGGGGGCTCAGGGGCTACACCTTC.

The chain employs TRBV5-1 and TRBJ2-7; 8 nucleotides agree with TRBD1. This CDR3 region has 15 residues. The V gene's germline CDR1 is SGHRS and CDR2 YFSETQ. Unmatched junction bases numbered 8, after V lost 1 base and J lost 5 bases. Here the CDR3 DNA reads TGCGCCAGCAGCTTGACCCGGACAGGGTTGAACGAGCAGTACTTC. It translates to CASSLTRTGLNEQYF.

This clone was observed once. The chain uses TRBV7-3 and TRBJ2-3; 8 bases agree with TRBD1. The CDR3 runs 16 residues. Germline CDR1 SGHTA, CDR2 FQGTGA. With 5 bases clipped from V and 6 bases from J, the junction kept 13 bases outside the gene matches. In DNA, the CDR3 is TGTGCCAGCAGCCCCCGACCCCAGGGGGCGGGGGATACGCAGTATTTT. It is translated as CASSPRPQGAGDTQYF.

The chain is built from TRBV10-2 and TRBJ2-3; TRBD2 matches at 11 bases. Trimming cost V 2 bases and J 2 bases; bases outside gene matches: 12. Germline lookup yields CDR1 WSHSY and CDR2 SAAADI. The CDR3 loop spans 19 amino acids. The CDR3 sequence: CASSEPLAGDPSSTDTQYF. The CDR3 DNA sequence: TGCGCCAGCAGTGAGCCACTAGCGGGAGACCCCTCTTCCACAGATACGCAGTATTTT.

The gene calls are TRBV21-1 and TRBJ1-1. TRBV21-1 is assigned pseudogene status. CDR3 length: 19 residues. Here the CDR3 reads CASTAGNQGGLSTNTEAFF. CDR3 coding DNA: TGTGCCAGCACGGCGGGAAACCAGGGAGGGCTATCGACGAACACTGAAGCTTTCTTT.

The chain links TRBV6-6 to TRBJ1-2; 8 bases map to TRBD1. V lost 6 bases, J lost 5 bases, and 5 bases stayed unmatched. CDR1 and CDR2 (germline): MNHNY, SVGAGI (reference sequence). The CDR3 covers 13 residues. CDR3 sequence: CASSRGQGYGYTF. In nucleotides, the CDR3 is TGTGCCAGCAGCCGTGGACAGGGTTATGGCTACACCTTC.

The chain has TRBV6-5 and TRBJ2-5; TRBD2 is a possible D gene (5 bases). The V gene lost 0 bases and the J gene lost 5 bases, with 13 bases spanning the gap. The CDR3 extends over 15 amino acids. In germline, CDR1 is MNHEY, CDR2 SVGAGI. In DNA, the CDR3 is TGTGCCAGCAGTTACTCGACGAGGGCTTGGGAGACCCAGTACTTC. Protein product: CASSYSTRAWETQYF.

This clone was observed a single time. The V and J genes are TRBV30 and TRBJ2-7; 10 bases line up with TRBD1. J was trimmed by 2 bases and V by 0 bases; bases with no gene match: 4. The CDR3 is 15 residues long. Germline V gene sequence: CDR1 GTSNPN, CDR2 SVGIG (reference sequence). The CDR3 DNA reads as TGTGCCTGGAGTGTACGGGGGACAGGGGCCTACGAGCAGTACTTC. Protein sequence: CAWSVRGTGAYEQYF. The complete variable domain, with remaining parts taken from reference TRBV30 and TRBJ2-7, reads SQTIHQWPATLVQPVGSPLSLECTVEGTSNPNLYWYRQAAGRGLQLLFYSVGIGQISSEVPQNLSASRPQDRQFILSSKKLLLSDSGFYLCAWSVRGTGAYEQYFGPGTRLTVT.

This sequence joins TRBV5-4 and TRBJ2-7, with D tentatively TRBD1 (6 bases). Germline V gene data show CDR1 as SGHNT and CDR2 as YYREEE (reference sequence). There are 14 residues in the CDR3. V was clipped by 5 bases and J by 2 bases, with 14 bases between them. The DNA for the CDR3 is TGTGCCAGCAGTGGGGGCAGGGTACCCTACGAGCAGTACTTC. Its translation is CASSGGRVPYEQYF.

In nucleotides, the CDR3 is TGTGCCAGCAGTTTACAGGGTTCCTATCAGCCCCAGCATTTT. This translates into CASSLQGSYQPQHF. The chain combines TRBV27 with TRBJ1-5; tentatively, D is TRBD1 (5 bases). Deletions cut 2 bases from V and 5 bases from J, with 10 bases between. The CDR3 has 14 amino acids. From germline, CDR1 is MNHEY and CDR2 SMNVEV (reference sequence).

The chain combines TRBV12-3 or TRBV12-4 with TRBJ1-1, with a weak D call TRBD1 (6 bases). The germline V and J ends were trimmed by 6 bases and 0 bases, with 8 bases remaining between them. The CDR3 has 13 residues. The CDR3 coding sequence is TGTGCCAGCAGCAGGGGTATGAACACTGAAGCTTTCTTT. Translation: CASSRGMNTEAFF.

The V gene is TRBV5-1, the J gene TRBJ1-1; TRBD1 aligns across 8 bases. Per the germline V gene, CDR1 is SGHRS and CDR2 is YFSETQ. The CDR3 extends over 14 amino acids. The J segment lost 6 bases and the V segment lost 4 bases, leaving 8 bases of the junction unmatched. In nucleotides, the CDR3 is TGCGCCAGCAGCCAGACAGGGGACGGGGCTGAAGCTTTCTTT. This sequence encodes CASSQTGDGAEAFF.

This chain links TRBV11-1 with TRBJ1-2, with D possibly being TRBD1 (5 bases). CDR3 length equals 15 residues. Trimming removed 4 bases from V and 8 bases from J, with 20 bases in between. Per the germline V gene, CDR1 is SGHAT and CDR2 is FQDESV (reference sequence). The CDR3 is CASSSTGFRSVGYTF. The CDR3 bases are TGTGCCAGCAGCTCCACAGGATTTCGGTCGGTAGGCTACACCTTC.